These 7 T cell receptor beta chains share one sample of origin, sequenced in a study of blood T cell repertoires in COVID-19. This table comes from immunoSEQ multiplex PCR, and its TCRdb copy is limited to in-frame clones, with some not included. The profile covers roughly 100,000 clones, with roughly 86% appearing a single time and about 3% taken by the ten largest. The sequenced sample consisted of peripheral blood. The receptors were sampled from a man aged 45-65 years with active or convalescent COVID-19.

This clone appeared a few times. The genes are TRBV28 and TRBJ1-1; possible D gene TRBD1, 6 bases. The CDR3 extends over 14 amino acids. Trimming left V 5 bases short and J 5 bases short, with 15 bases between. The V gene's germline CDR1 is MDHEN and CDR2 SYDVKM. The CDR3 DNA sequence: TGTGCCAGCAGTAACGGACGAACAGGGACTGAAGCTTTCTTT. Its translation is CASSNGRTGTEAFF.

By proportion, this clone is medium-sized. The genes are TRBV11-2 and TRBJ1-6; no definite D call. The germline V gene encodes CDR1 SGHAT and CDR2 FQNNGV. Trimming left V 0 bases short and J 7 bases short, with 7 bases between. The CDR3 covers 14 residues. The chain's CDR3 is CASSLDPGNSPLHF. In DNA, the CDR3 is TGTGCCAGCAGCTTAGATCCTGGCAATTCACCCCTCCACTTT.

The rearrangement joins TRBV27 to TRBJ2-3; the match to TRBD2 covers 12 bases. The ends lost 3 bases at V and 4 bases at J; junction bases unmatched: 11. The CDR3 is made up of 18 amino acids. Germline loops: CDR1 MNHEY, CDR2 SMNVEV (reference sequence). The CDR3 is CASSFLKTSGGRADTQYF. As DNA, the CDR3 is TGTGCCAGCAGTTTCCTAAAGACTAGCGGGGGTAGGGCAGATACGCAGTATTTT.

The chain couples TRBV27 to TRBJ2-7, with 7 bases matching TRBD2. The trim removed 5 bases at V and 4 bases at J, leaving 8 bases unmatched. Germline V lookup: CDR1 MNHEY, CDR2 SMNVEV (reference sequence). This CDR3 has 14 amino acids. The CDR3, as DNA: TGTGCCAGCAGTCCCCCGTCGGGGGGTTACGAGCAGTACTTC. It encodes CASSPPSGGYEQYF.

The gene calls are TRBV28 and TRBJ1-5, with 7 bases aligning to TRBD1. The CDR3 has 15 residues. Germline CDR1 reads MDHEN; CDR2 reads SYDVKM. V dropped 5 bases and J dropped 7; count of bases not matched to a gene: 11. CDR3 sequence: CASSMMTGLDQPQHF. The DNA of the CDR3 is TGTGCCAGCAGTATGATGACAGGGCTTGACCAGCCCCAGCATTTT.

The chain carries TRBV12-3 or TRBV12-4 and TRBJ2-1, with 7 bases matching TRBD2. The CDR3 covers 13 residues. V shed 6 bases and J 8 bases; nucleotides not matched to a gene: 7. As DNA, the CDR3 is TGTGCCAGCAGAGGACTAGGGGTCGATGAGCAGTTCTTC. It translates to CASRGLGVDEQFF.

The chain employs TRBV6-5 and TRBJ1-2, with a tentative D call TRBD1 (6 bases). Per germline, CDR1 MNHEY and CDR2 SVGAGI. With 6 bases removed from V and 8 bases from J, the gap between germline ends came to 13 bases. This CDR3 contains 12 residues. CDR3 nucleotides: TGTGCCAGCAGGGAGACAGGAAGCGGCTACACCTTC. This encodes CASRETGSGYTF.